The present T cell receptor beta chain was sequenced within a study of OX40 agonist ivuxolimab in advanced cancers. Turning to the overall study: Ivuxolimab, which targeted the costimulatory receptor OX40 (CD134), was an agonistic, fully human IgG2 monoclonal antibody. Intravenous ivuxolimab was administered to patients every 2 weeks at six dose levels: 0.01, 0.1, 0.3, 1.5, 3 and 10 mg/kg. Of the roughly 52 dose-escalation patients, hepatocellular carcinoma was present in around 20, melanoma in roughly 15, renal cell carcinoma in 9 and head and neck cancer in 9. In the dose-escalation cohort, more than 75% of patients were male, and the mean age was approximately 60 years, with a range of 23 to 79. Prior anti-PD-1, anti-PD-L1 or anti-CTLA-4 therapy was permitted, and checkpoint inhibitors had been received by less than 45% of dose-escalation patients. Partial responses occurred in three dose-escalation patients, of whom one had hepatocellular carcinoma and two had cutaneous melanoma. The point of sequencing TCRbeta in the periphery was to test whether ivuxolimab changed TCR sequence diversity and drove clonal T-cell expansion. The paper covers the monotherapy dose-escalation part of the phase I ivuxolimab trial, which included N ≈ 54 patients.

Beyond this particular receptor, the publication reports: After ivuxolimab, CD8+ T cells had more expanded clones than CD4+ T cells on average. Clonal expansion of both CD4+ and CD8+ blood T cells was observed from baseline to week 6 at doses 0.1 to 3.0 mg/kg. In the 0.1-3.0 mg/kg groups, partial responders were among the patients with the lowest normalized peripheral clonal expansion, particularly in CD8+ T cells. Low levels of normalized T-cell clonal expansion were also seen in some nonresponding patients. Which antigens the clonally expanded peripheral T cells were specific for was not determined.

Patients with a history of autoimmune disease or receiving systemic immunosuppression were excluded from the trial. Peripheral blood for TCR sequencing was drawn from every dose cohort at baseline, at cycle 4 day 1 and at cycle 7 day 1. The samples were taken from a phase I, first-in-human, multicenter, open-label dose-escalation trial of ivuxolimab. Adults with locally advanced or metastatic melanoma, renal cell, hepatocellular, or head and neck squamous cell carcinoma were enrolled in the trial. Before TCR sequencing, CD4+ and CD8+ T cells were separately sorted from peripheral blood. Genomic DNA was isolated from the sorted cells so that the TCRbeta CDR3 region could be sequenced. TCRbeta CDR3 regions were sequenced using the immunoSEQ Assay. Drawn from immuneACCESS, this table holds only the in-frame rearrangements with V and J called that TCRdb kept. Clones are partly lost; checked studies trace under half to an unresolved V gene and leave the rest unexplained. This sample lists roughly 45,000 clones; about 88% were detected once. 1.5% to 2% of the sample rests with the top ten.

CDR3 length: 13 amino acids, cysteine to phenylalanine. Solely the CDR3 DNA is kept, with 39 bases framed from the first base. Trimming takes 1 base from V and 4 bases from J, and the germline ends sit 7 bases apart. CDR1 and CDR2 (MGHRA, YSYEKL) derive from the germline V gene. As to this clone: Its specific antigen is unknown. The input lacks base qualities; no much larger clone sits a single base away. The sample contains more than one DNA sequence encoding this CDR3.

The chain joins TRBV4-1 to TRBJ2-5; 5 matching bases give a weak D call of TRBD1. This clonotype originated in an adult with an advanced solid tumor such as melanoma, head and neck, liver or kidney cancer. The sequences come from CD4+ or CD8+ T cells sorted from blood, collected in a trial of the OX40 agonist ivuxolimab. The CDR3 here reads CASSQVTGETQYF. The sequence in DNA is TGCGCCAGCAGCCAAGTCACAGGAGAGACCCAGTACTTC.